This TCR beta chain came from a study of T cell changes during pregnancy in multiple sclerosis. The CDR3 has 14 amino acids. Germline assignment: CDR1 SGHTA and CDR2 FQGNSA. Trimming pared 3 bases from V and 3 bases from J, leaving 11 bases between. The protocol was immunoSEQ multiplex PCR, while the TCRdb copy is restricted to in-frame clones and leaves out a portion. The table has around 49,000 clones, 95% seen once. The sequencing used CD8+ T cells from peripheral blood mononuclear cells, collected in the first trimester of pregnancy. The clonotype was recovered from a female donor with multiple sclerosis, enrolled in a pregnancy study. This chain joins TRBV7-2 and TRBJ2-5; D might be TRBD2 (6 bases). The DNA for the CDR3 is TGTGCCAGCAGCTTGTTGGGGGGTGAAGAGACCCAGTACTTC. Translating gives CASSLLGGEETQYF.